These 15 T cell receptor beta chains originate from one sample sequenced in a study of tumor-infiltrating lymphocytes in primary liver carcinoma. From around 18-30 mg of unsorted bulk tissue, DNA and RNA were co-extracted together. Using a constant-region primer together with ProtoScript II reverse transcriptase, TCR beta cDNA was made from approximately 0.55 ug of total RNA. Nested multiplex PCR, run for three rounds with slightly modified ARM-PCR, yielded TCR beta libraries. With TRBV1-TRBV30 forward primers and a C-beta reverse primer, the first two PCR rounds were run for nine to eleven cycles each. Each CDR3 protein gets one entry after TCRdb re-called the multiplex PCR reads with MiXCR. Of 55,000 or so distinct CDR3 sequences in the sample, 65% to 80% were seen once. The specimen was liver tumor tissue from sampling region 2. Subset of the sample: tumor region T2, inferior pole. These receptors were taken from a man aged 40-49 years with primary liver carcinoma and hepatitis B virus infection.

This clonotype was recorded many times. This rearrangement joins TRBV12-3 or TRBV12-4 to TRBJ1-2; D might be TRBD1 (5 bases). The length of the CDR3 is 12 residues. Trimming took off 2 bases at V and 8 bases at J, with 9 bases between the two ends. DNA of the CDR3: TGTGCCAGCAGTTTACCAGGGATCGGCTACACCTTC. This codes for CASSLPGIGYTF.

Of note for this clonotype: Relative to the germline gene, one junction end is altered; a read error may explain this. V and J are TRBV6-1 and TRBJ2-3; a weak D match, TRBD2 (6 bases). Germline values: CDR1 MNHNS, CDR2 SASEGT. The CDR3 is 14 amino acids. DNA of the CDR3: TGTGCCAGCACTGGCGGGGCCTTCACAGATACACAGTATTTT. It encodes CASTGGAFTDTQYF.

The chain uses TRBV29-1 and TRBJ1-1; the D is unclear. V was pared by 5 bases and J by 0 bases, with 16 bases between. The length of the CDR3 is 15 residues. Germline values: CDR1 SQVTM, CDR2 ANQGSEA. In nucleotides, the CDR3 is TGCAGCGTTAGTGGAGGATGGGGTATGAACACTGAAGCTTTCTTT. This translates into CSVSGGWGMNTEAFF.

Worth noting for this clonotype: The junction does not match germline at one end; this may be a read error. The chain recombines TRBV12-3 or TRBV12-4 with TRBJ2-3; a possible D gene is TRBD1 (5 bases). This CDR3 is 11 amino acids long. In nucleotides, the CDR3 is TGTACCAGCAGTTCGCAGGGTGCGCAGTATTTT. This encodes CTSSSQGAQYF.

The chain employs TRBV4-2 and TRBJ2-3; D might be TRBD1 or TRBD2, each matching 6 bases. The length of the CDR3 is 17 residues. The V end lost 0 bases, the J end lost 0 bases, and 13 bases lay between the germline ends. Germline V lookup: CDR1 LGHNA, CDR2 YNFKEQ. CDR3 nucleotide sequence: TGTGCCAGCAGCCAAGAATGGGGGGCAGCTAGCACAGATACGCAGTATTTT. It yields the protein CASSQEWGAASTDTQYF.

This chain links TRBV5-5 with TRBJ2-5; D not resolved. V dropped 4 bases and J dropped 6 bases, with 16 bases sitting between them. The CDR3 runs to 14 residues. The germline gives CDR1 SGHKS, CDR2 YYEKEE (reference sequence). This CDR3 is CASSMRTGKKTQYF. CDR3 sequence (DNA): TGTGCCAGCAGCATGAGGACGGGTAAAAAGACCCAGTACTTC.

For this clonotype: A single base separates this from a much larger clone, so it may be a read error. The CDR3 nucleotides read TGTGCCAGCAGTGATAGACAGGGGTTTTATGAAAAACTGTTTTTT. Protein product: CASSDRQGFYEKLFF. The V gene is TRBV6-4, the J gene TRBJ1-4, with TRBD1 identical over 8 bases. The CDR3 length is 15 residues. V shed 3 bases, J shed 6 bases, and the junction held 6 bases outside the gene matches. The germline CDR1 and CDR2 sequences are MRHNA and SNTAGT.

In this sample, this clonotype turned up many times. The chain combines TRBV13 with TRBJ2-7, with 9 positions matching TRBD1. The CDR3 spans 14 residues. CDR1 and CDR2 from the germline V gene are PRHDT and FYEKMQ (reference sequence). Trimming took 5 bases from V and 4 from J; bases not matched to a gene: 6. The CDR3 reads CASSDRTGEYEQYF. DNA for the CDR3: TGTGCCAGCAGCGACCGGACAGGGGAGTACGAGCAGTACTTC.

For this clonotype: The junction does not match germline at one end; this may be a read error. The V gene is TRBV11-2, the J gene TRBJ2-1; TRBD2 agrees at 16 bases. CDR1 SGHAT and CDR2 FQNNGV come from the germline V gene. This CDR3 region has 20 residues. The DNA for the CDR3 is TGTGCCAGCAGCCTAACAGGGACTAGCGGGAGGGGGGGTGGGCACGATGAGCGGTTCTTC. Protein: CASSLTGTSGRGGGHDERFF.

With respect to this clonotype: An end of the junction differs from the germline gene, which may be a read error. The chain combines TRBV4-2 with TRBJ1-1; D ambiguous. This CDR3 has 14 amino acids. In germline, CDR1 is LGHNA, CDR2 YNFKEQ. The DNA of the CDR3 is TGTGCCAGCAGCCAAGGCGGGTCGAACACTGAAGCATTCTTT. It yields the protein CASSQGGSNTEAFF.

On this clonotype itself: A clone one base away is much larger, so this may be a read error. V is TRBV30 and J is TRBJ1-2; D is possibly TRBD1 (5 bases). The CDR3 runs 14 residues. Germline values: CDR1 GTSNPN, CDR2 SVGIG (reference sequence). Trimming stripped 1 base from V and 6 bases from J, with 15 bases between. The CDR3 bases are TGTGCCTGGAGTGGAAAGGGACGTGCCCATGGCTACACCTTC. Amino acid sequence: CAWSGKGRAHGYTF.

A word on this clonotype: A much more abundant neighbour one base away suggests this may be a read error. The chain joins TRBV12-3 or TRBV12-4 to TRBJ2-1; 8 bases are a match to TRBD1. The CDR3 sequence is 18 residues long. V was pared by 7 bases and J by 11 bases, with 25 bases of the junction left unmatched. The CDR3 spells CASTSVQGVLEFHNKQFF. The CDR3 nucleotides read TGTGCCAGCACCTCCGTACAGGGGGTGCTAGAGTTCCATAATAAGCAGTTCTTC.

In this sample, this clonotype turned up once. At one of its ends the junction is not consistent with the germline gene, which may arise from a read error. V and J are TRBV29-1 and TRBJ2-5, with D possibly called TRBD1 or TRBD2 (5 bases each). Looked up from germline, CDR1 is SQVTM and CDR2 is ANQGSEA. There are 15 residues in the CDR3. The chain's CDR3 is CSVGGIGPPRETQYF. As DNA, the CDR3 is TGCAGCGTTGGGGGGATAGGACCTCCGAGGGAGACTCAGTACTTC.

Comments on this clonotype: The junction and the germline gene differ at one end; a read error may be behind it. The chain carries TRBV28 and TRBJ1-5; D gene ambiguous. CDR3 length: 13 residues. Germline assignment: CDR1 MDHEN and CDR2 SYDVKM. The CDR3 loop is CASCWVAGHPQHF. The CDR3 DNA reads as TGTGCCTCCTGTTGGGTGGCCGGTCATCCCCAGCATTTC.

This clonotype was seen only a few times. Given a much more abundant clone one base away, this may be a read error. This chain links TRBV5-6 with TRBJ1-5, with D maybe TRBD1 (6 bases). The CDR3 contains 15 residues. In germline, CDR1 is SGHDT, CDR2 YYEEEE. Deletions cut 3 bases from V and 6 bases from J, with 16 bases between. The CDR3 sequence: CASSSTWGGGQPQHF. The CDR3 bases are TGTGCCAGCAGCTCTACTTGGGGGGGCGGTCAGCCCCAGCATTTT. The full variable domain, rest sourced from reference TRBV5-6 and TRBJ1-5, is DAGVTQSPTHLIKTRGQQVTLRCSPKSGHDTVSWYQQALGQGPQFIFQYYEEEERQRGNFPDRFSGHQFPNYSSELNVNALLLGDSALYLCASSSTWGGGQPQHFGDGTRLSIL.